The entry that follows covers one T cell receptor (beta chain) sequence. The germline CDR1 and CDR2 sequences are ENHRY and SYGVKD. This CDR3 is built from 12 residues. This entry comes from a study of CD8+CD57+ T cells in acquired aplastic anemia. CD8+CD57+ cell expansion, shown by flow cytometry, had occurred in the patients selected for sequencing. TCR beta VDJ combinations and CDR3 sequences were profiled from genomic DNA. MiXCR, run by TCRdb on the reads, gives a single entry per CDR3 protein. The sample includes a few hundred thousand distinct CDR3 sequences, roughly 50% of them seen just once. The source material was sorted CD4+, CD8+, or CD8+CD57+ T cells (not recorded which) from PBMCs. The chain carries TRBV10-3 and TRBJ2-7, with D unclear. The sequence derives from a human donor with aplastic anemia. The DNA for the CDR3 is TGTGCTAGAGGCGGCAGCTCCTACGAGCAGTACTTC. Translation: CARGGSSYEQYF.